This T cell receptor beta chain stems from a study of blood T cell repertoires in COVID-19. Trimming pared 0 bases from V and 11 bases from J, leaving 17 bases between. This CDR3 spans 15 amino acids. Germline values: CDR1 SGHAT, CDR2 FQNNGV. Per the authors' pipeline: Nucleated cell number was recorded as an estimate derived from reference gene primer amplification. Sequenced by immunoSEQ multiplex PCR; TCRdb stores in-frame clones only, minus some. D and trimming were read from the DNA, whereas the V and J calls and clone size are those reported in that table. The profile shows around 170,000 clones, about four fifths of them singletons.

This chain connects TRBV11-2 to TRBJ2-1, with D maybe TRBD1 (5 bases). This clonotype was obtained from a man aged 50-60 years who had recovered from COVID-19. The sample comprised PBMCs or T cells enriched from blood (not recorded which). The CDR3 DNA follows: TGTGCCAGCAGCTTAGAAGGGCAGGGCCTCCACCAGCAGTTCTTC. Amino acid sequence: CASSLEGQGLHQQFF.